This entry is about one T cell receptor beta chain. Described time point: recipient sample about 28 days before transplant, after cytoreduction. Samples: about 28 days before transplant, then days 30, 100 and 180 after. This sample was taken from a study of T cell clonotyping in hematopoietic cell transplantation. Clones were read by immunoSEQ multiplex PCR, and TCRdb kept only the in-frame ones, dropping some. The profile shows some 35,000 clones, 90% to 95% of them singletons. This sample comprised peripheral blood mononuclear cells, obtained before stem cell transplant. The TCR originated in a man aged 35-49 years with chronic myeloid leukemia. Some clones in this sample may be carry-over from other donors' samples.

In DNA form, the CDR3 reads TGTGCCAGCAGTTTGGTCGGGGACAGGGATGGGGATGGCTACACCTTC. Translation gives CASSLVGDRDGDGYTF. The chain carries TRBV27 and TRBJ1-2, with 9 bases fitting TRBD1. Per the germline V gene, CDR1 is MNHEY and CDR2 is SMNVEV (reference sequence). The CDR3 runs 16 residues. The V and J ends lost 3 bases and 6 bases, in that order; junction bases with no gene match: 11.